A single sample gave rise to the 9 T cell receptor beta chains below, sequenced in a study of control samples from healthy donors and cancer patients. The assay was immunoSEQ multiplex PCR, and TCRdb's table has in-frame clones only and misses some. The table includes some 200,000 clones, about 93% detected once. The sequencing sample was made of blood. The receptors were gathered from a man younger than 35 in good health.

V gene TRBV28 combines with J gene TRBJ1-5, with D tentatively TRBD1 (5 bases). This CDR3 is 15 amino acids long. Germline assignment: CDR1 MDHEN and CDR2 SYDVKM. The V gene lost 5 bases and the J gene lost 2 bases, with 13 bases spanning the gap. The chain's CDR3 is CASSPMGGGNQPQHF. DNA for the CDR3: TGTGCCAGCAGTCCCATGGGGGGGGGCAATCAGCCCCAGCATTTT. Supplemented by reference TRBV28 and TRBJ1-5, the full variable domain reads DVKVTQSSRYLVKRTGEKVFLECVQDMDHENMFWYRQDPGLGLRLIYFSYDVKMKEKGDIPEGYSVSREKKERFSLILESASTNQTSMYLCASSPMGGGNQPQHFGDGTRLSIL.

This clone was observed once. The J gene is TRBJ1-2, the V gene TRBV9; D not resolved. V dropped 3 bases and J dropped 2 bases, with 5 bases sitting between them. CDR3 size: 12 residues. Per the germline V gene, CDR1 is SGDLS and CDR2 is YYNGEE. CDR3 in DNA: TGTGCCAGCAGCGACACAAACTATGGCTACACCTTC. Translation: CASSDTNYGYTF.

The CDR3 region is CASSSGLTGTGELFF. DNA of the CDR3: TGTGCCAGCAGCTCCGGGCTAACCGGAACCGGGGAGCTGTTTTTT. The chain combines TRBV7-9 with TRBJ2-2; D gene uncertain. The CDR3 totals 15 residues. CDR1 is SEHNR, CDR2 FQNEAQ, per germline (reference sequence). Trimming took off 4 bases at V and 5 bases at J, with 14 bases between the two ends.

CDR3 coding DNA: TGTGCCAGCAGGGTTTGGGGGGGCCAAAGCTCCTATAATTCACCCCTCCACTTT. Encoded protein: CASRVWGGQSSYNSPLHF. The chain joins TRBV2 to TRBJ1-6, with D tentatively TRBD1 (6 bases). This CDR3 is 18 amino acids long. Between the trimmed V and J ends, which lost 6 bases and 0 bases, there was a span of 18 bases. CDR1 SNHLY and CDR2 FYNNEI come from the germline V gene. Based on the CDR3 plus reference TRBV2 and TRBJ1-6, the full variable domain is EPEVTQTPSHQVTQMGQEVILRCVPISNHLYFYWYRQILGQKVEFLVSFYNNEISEKSEIFDDQFSVERPDGSNFTLKIRSTKLEDSAMYFCASRVWGGQSSYNSPLHFGNGTRLTVT.

The CDR3 DNA follows: TGTGCCAGCAGCTTAAAGACAGAAGGAGCTTTCTTT. Its protein product is CASSLKTEGAFF. The chain uses TRBV7-9 and TRBJ1-1; D possibly corresponds to TRBD1 (5 bases). V lost 2 bases to trimming and J lost 10 bases, with 11 bases between them. The CDR3 consists of 12 residues. Per the germline V gene, CDR1 is SEHNR and CDR2 is FQNEAQ (reference sequence).

This clone was recorded once. J is TRBJ2-3 and V is TRBV13; D not certain. V dropped 5 bases and J dropped 2 bases, with 8 bases sitting between them. Germline V gene sequence: CDR1 PRHDT, CDR2 FYEKMQ (reference sequence). This CDR3 comprises 13 residues. CDR3 nucleotides: TGTGCCAGCAGCACCTCAACCACAGATACGCAGTATTTT. It encodes CASSTSTTDTQYF. Drawing the rest from reference TRBV13 and TRBJ2-3, the complete variable domain is AAGVIQSPRHLIKEKRETATLKCYPIPRHDTVYWYQQGPGQDPQFLISFYEKMQSDKGSIPDRFSAQQFSDYHSELNMSSLELGDSALYFCASSTSTTDTQYFGPGTRLTVL.

The rearrangement joins TRBV5-4 to TRBJ1-4, with 8 positions matching TRBD1. Trimming removed 3 bases from V and 3 bases from J; junction bases left unmatched: 7. Per the germline V gene, CDR1 is SGHNT and CDR2 is YYREEE (reference sequence). CDR3 length: 16 residues. The CDR3 region is CASSSGQGGPNEKLFF. The CDR3 nucleotides are TGTGCCAGCAGCTCCGGACAGGGAGGACCTAATGAAAAACTGTTTTTT.

V gene TRBV9 combines with J gene TRBJ2-7; 9 bases match TRBD1. Germline assignment: CDR1 SGDLS and CDR2 YYNGEE. The CDR3 consists of 15 residues. J gave up 6 bases and V 0 bases, and 7 bases lay outside the gene matches. The CDR3 spells CASSVVGTGWGEQYF. In DNA, the CDR3 is TGTGCCAGCAGCGTAGTAGGGACAGGGTGGGGCGAGCAGTACTTC.

This chain connects TRBV5-1 to TRBJ2-3; D call uncertain. Germline CDR1 and CDR2: SGHRS and YFSETQ. Between the trimmed V and J ends, which lost 0 bases and 1 base, there was a span of 9 bases. This CDR3 is 15 amino acids long. The CDR3 nucleotides read TGCGCCAGCAGCTTGGCCGGGCCGGGCACAGATACGCAGTATTTT. Residues: CASSLAGPGTDTQYF.